This T cell receptor (beta chain) was obtained from a study of T-cell memory formation after mild COVID-19. Overall study: Largely donor-specific TCR clusters were found.

TCRdb reanalysed the 5' RACE reads using MiXCR and keeps one entry per CDR3 protein. The repertoire holds 400,000 to 500,000 distinct CDR3 sequences, with over 15% as singletons. CDR1 is SGHTA and CDR2 is FQGNSA in the germline V gene. Unmatched junction bases numbered 4, after V lost 4 bases and J lost 3 bases. The CDR3 length is 14 residues. This chain uses TRBV7-2 with TRBJ2-7; 9 positions agree with TRBD1. The sequence was obtained from a man aged 18 to 29 who had mild COVID-19 (a few samples of this study predate the infection). Cell type and time point are not known. The sequencing sample was made of PBMCs or a T cell subset sorted from them (not recorded which). DNA of the CDR3: TGTGCCAGCAGCTGGGACAGGGCACTCTACGAGCAGTACTTC. This translates into CASSWDRALYEQYF.